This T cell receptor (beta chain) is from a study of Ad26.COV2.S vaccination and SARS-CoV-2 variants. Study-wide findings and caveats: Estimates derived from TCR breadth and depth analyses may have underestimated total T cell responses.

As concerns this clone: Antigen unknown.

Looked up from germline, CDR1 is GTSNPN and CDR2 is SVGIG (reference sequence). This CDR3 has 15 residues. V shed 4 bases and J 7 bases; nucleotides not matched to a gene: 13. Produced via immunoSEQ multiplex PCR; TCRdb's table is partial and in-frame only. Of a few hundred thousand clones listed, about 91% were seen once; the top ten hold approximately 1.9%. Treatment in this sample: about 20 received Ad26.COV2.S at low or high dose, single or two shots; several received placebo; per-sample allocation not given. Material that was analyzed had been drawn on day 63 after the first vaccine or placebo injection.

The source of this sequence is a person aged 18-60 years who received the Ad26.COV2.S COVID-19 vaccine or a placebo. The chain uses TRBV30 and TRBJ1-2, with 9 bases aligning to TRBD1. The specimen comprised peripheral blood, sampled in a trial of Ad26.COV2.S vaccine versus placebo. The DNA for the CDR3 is TGTGCCTGGACCCAGCGGACAGGGGATCCTTTTGGCTACACCTTC. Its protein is CAWTQRTGDPFGYTF.